The source of this T cell receptor (beta chain) is a study of T cell repertoires in ileal Crohn's disease. V dropped 5 bases and J dropped 10 bases, with 20 bases sitting between them. Per the germline V gene, CDR1 is MNHEY and CDR2 is SVGAGI. CDR3 length: 14 amino acids. Assay: immunoSEQ multiplex PCR; the TCRdb copy retains only in-frame clones and omits some. The sample has about 14,000 clones, around 80% seen once. Points on this clone: Its antigen is unidentified.

Included were adult ileal or ileocolonic Crohn's patients indicated for ileocolonic resection. Study-wide findings and caveats: Compared with non-smokers, active smokers at surgery showed more clonal expansions. All patients with clonality above 26.8% had endoscopic recurrence.

The chain couples TRBV6-5 to TRBJ1-2; TRBD1 might be the D (5 bases). What was sequenced was ileal tissue. This sequence originates from an adult with Crohn's disease. The CDR3 DNA reads as TGTGCCAGCAGTCCACATGGGGAGGGGACCTTCTACACCTTC. This encodes CASSPHGEGTFYTF.